This paragraph covers one T cell receptor (beta chain) sequence. Its antigen is not known. This CDR3 has 13 amino acids. V lost 4 bases and J 9 bases, leaving 16 bases between the germline ends. CDR1 is SQVTM, CDR2 ANQGSEA, per germline. Clones were read by immunoSEQ multiplex PCR, and TCRdb kept only the in-frame ones, dropping some. The top ten hold about 20% of the sample, which has 24,000 or so clones, roughly half seen once. Treatment in this sample: treatment-naive control, cytoreductive nephrectomy. Treatment-naive patients without radiation supplied the control tumors at nephrectomy. The data originate from a study of radiation and T cells in renal cell carcinoma. Whole-study findings and limits: Dominant CDR3 motifs occupied more repertoire in irradiated than control tumors. Irradiated tumors had higher TCR clonality than control tumors. Sampling covered only about 0.97 g of each tumor.

The origin of this receptor is a human donor with renal cell carcinoma. The sequences come from tumor tissue, collected from a patient whose treatment was nephrectomy without radiotherapy. The V gene is TRBV29-1, the J gene TRBJ2-1; D call uncertain. The CDR3 DNA reads as TGCAGCGTTGCACAGCTGAGGTTTGGTGAGCAGTTCTTC. It codes for CSVAQLRFGEQFF.